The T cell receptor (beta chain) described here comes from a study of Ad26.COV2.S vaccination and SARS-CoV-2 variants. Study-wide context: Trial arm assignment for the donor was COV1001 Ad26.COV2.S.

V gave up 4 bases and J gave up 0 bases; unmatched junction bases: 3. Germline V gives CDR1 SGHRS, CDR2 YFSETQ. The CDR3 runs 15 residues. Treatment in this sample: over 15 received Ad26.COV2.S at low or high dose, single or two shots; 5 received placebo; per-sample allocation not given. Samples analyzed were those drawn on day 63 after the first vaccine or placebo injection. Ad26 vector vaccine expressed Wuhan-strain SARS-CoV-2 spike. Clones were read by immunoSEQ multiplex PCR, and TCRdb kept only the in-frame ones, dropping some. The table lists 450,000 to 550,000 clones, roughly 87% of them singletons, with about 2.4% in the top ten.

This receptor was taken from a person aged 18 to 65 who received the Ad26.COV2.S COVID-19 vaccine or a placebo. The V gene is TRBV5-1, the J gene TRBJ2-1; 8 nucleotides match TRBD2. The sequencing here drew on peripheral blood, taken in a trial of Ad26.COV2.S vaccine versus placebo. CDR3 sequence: CASSPGLGSYNEQFF. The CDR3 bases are TGCGCCAGCAGCCCGGGACTAGGCTCCTACAATGAGCAGTTCTTC.